These T cell receptor beta chains were read from a single sample in a study of T cell responses to AZD1222 COVID-19 vaccine. TCRdb's copy holds only in-frame clones and misses some; the assay was immunoSEQ multiplex PCR. Of over 100,000 clones in the sample, 75% to 90% are singletons; the top ten hold approximately 6.8%. The specimen was peripheral blood, collected on day 0 of AZD1222 vaccination. The source of these receptors is an adult in good health. Both conserved end residues are part of each CDR3. Size tells how often a clone was seen (once, few, many) or the class of an expanded clone, and some rows leave it out.

j_call,clone_size,v_call,cdr3_aa
TRBJ1-1,.,TRBV5-1,CASSPLGPSVNTEAFF
TRBJ2-3,.,TRBV6-1,CASSEVGTDTQYF
TRBJ2-7,once,TRBV5-6,CASFGASGTGSYEQYF
TRBJ2-6,.,TRBV6-2/TRBV6-3,CASSHLGSVRANVLTF
TRBJ1-6,.,TRBV28,CASSLPPGENYSPLHF
TRBJ2-5,once,TRBV7-6,CASSPTRHETQYF
TRBJ2-2,.,TRBV10-3,CAIMRADRRDTGELFF
TRBJ1-2,.,TRBV19,CASTVIGGANYGYTF
TRBJ1-4,.,TRBV5-1,CASSLDGTGKEKLFF
TRBJ1-4,.,TRBV10-3,CAISEENEKLFF
TRBJ2-1,.,TRBV6-2/TRBV6-3,CASSYLVGGGAQSSYNEQFF
TRBJ1-6,.,TRBV5-1,CASQPGTANSPLHF
TRBJ2-7,.,TRBV15,CATSRGQGMSYEQYF
TRBJ2-1,.,TRBV28,CASSPSGGGNNEQFF
TRBJ2-5,once,TRBV7-2,CASSRRTRETQYF
TRBJ2-7,.,TRBV4-1,CASSQGGYAETYYEQYF
TRBJ2-7,.,TRBV6-6,CASSNGQGSYEQYF
TRBJ2-7,.,TRBV5-1,CASSLATGWLYEQYF
TRBJ1-6,once,TRBV7-2,CASSLGPIRFSPLHF
TRBJ1-6,.,TRBV2,CASSLPGTGGSPLHF
TRBJ2-6,.,TRBV30,CAVTSSGANVLTF
TRBJ1-1,.,TRBV7-9,CASRGAHTEAFF
TRBJ2-2,.,TRBV21-1,CASSKDRYTGELFF
TRBJ1-1,.,TRBV5-4,CASSLLNTEAFF
TRBJ1-5,few,TRBV19,CASRDRVYQPQHF
TRBJ1-1,.,TRBV7-2,CASSLLGENTEAFF
TRBJ2-7,.,TRBV19,CASTPKGGRGYEQYF
TRBJ1-6,.,TRBV3-1/TRBV3-2,CASSQGTGELSPLHF
TRBJ1-1,.,TRBV2,CASFNRAMNTEAFF
TRBJ2-1,.,TRBV27,CASRTGGAYNEQFF
TRBJ2-3,.,TRBV11-2,CASSFLQGADTQYF
TRBJ1-5,.,TRBV5-4,CATTIGPRSNQPQHF